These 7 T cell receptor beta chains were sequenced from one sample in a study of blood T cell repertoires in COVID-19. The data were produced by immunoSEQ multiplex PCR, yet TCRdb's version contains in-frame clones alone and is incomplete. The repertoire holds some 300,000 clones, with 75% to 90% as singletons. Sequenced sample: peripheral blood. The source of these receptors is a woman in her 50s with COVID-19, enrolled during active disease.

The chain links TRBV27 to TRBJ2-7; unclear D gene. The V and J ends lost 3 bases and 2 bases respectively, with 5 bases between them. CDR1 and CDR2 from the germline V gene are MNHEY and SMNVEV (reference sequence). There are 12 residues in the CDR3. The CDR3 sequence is CASSFPTYEQYF. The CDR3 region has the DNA TGTGCCAGCAGTTTCCCAACCTACGAGCAGTACTTC.

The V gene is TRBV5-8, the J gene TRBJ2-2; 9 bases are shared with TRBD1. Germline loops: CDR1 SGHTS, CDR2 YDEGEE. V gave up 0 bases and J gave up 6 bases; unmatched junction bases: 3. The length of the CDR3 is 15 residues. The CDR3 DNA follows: TGTGCCAGCAGCTTGGTGGGACAGGGTCCCGGGGAGCTGTTTTTT. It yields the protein CASSLVGQGPGELFF.

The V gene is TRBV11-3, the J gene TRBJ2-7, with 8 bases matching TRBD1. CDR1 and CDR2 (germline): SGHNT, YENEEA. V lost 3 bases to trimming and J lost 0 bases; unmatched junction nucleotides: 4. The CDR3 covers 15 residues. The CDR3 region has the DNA TGTGCCAGCAGCTTCGGGACAGGACTCTCCTACGAGCAGTACTTC. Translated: CASSFGTGLSYEQYF.

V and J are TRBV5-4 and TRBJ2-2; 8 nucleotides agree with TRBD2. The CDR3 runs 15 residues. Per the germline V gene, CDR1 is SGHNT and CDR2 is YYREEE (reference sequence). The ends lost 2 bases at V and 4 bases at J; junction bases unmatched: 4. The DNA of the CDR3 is TGTGCCAGCAGCTTACGGGAGGGGGTCACCGGGGAGCTGTTTTTT. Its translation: CASSLREGVTGELFF.

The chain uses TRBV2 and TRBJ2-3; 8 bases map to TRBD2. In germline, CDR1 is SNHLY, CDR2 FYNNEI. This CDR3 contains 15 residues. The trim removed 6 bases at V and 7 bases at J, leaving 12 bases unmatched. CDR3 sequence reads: CASREGSGTGYTQYF. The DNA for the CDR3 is TGTGCCAGCAGGGAGGGTAGCGGGACCGGGTATACGCAGTATTTT.

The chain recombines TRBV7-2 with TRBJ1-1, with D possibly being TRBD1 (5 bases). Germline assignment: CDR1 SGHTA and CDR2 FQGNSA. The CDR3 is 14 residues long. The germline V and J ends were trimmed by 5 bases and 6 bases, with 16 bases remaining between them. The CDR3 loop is CASSKPTGDPEAFF. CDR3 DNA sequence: TGTGCCAGCAGCAAACCAACGGGGGACCCTGAAGCTTTCTTT.

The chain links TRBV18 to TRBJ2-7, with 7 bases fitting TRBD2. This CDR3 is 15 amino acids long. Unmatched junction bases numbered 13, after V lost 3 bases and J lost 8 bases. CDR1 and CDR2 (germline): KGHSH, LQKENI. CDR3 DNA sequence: TGTGCCAGCTCACCGGCCGGACTAGTGGGTGGGCAGCAGTACTTC. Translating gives CASSPAGLVGGQQYF.